Following are 24 T cell receptor beta chains from one sample sequenced in a study of a mutant IDH1 vaccine in newly diagnosed glioma. Their cognate antigens are unknown. Sequencing was performed with immunoSEQ multiplex PCR; in TCRdb, only in-frame clones are kept and a portion is missing. The table records under 150,000 clones, around 77% of them present only once. Regarding time point: week 11, during vaccination. Doses of 300 ug of mutant IDH1 20-mer peptide were given with topical imiquimod. The sequencing used PBMCs, collected from a glioma patient whose treatment included an IDH1 peptide vaccine. These TCRs come from a middle-aged man with glioma.

The chain is built from TRBV7-2 and TRBJ2-3, with D unclear. The V end lost 1 base, the J end lost 2 bases, and 10 bases lay between the germline ends. Germline V lookup: CDR1 SGHTA, CDR2 FQGNSA. The CDR3 has 15 amino acids. The CDR3 is CASSLVARSTDTQYF. In DNA form, the CDR3 reads TGTGCCAGCAGCTTAGTCGCGAGATCCACAGATACGCAGTATTTT.

This rearrangement joins TRBV5-5 to TRBJ1-1, with D uncertain. The CDR3 is 13 residues long. The ends were cut back, 1 base at V and 3 bases at J, with 7 bases in the middle. CDR1 and CDR2 (germline): SGHKS, YYEKEE (reference sequence). The CDR3 nucleotides read TGTGCCAGCAGCTTGCGGGTAGACACTGAAGCTTTCTTT. The encoded protein is CASSLRVDTEAFF.

The chain uses TRBV15 and TRBJ1-2; 7 bases match TRBD1. Trimming cost V 5 bases and J 4 bases; bases outside gene matches: 4. The CDR3 has 13 amino acids. Germline V gene lookup returns CDR1 LNHNV and CDR2 YYDKDF (reference sequence). CDR3 DNA: TGTGCCACCAGCGTACAGGGGTCCTATGGCTACACCTTC. Protein product: CATSVQGSYGYTF.

This clone occurred a few times. The DNA for the CDR3 is TGTGCCAGCAGTTACTCCCAGGAGCAGTTCTTC. As protein: CASSYSQEQFF. The chain uses TRBV6-6 and TRBJ2-1; the D is unclear. The CDR3 is made up of 11 amino acids. V lost 0 bases to trimming and J lost 10 bases, with 4 bases between them. CDR1 is MNHNY, CDR2 SVGAGI, per germline (reference sequence).

This chain links TRBV18 with TRBJ2-5; 9 nucleotides match TRBD1. Losses at the gene ends were 6 bases for V and 5 bases for J; bases not matched to a gene: 13. CDR1 is KGHSH, CDR2 LQKENI, per germline. The CDR3 is made up of 16 amino acids. The CDR3 region has the DNA TGTGCCAGCTCCCGACTACCGGGACAGGGAGCCGAGACCCAGTACTTC. Protein sequence: CASSRLPGQGAETQYF.

The rearrangement joins TRBV11-2 to TRBJ1-3; D unclear. Germline V gene lookup returns CDR1 SGHAT and CDR2 FQNNGV. The CDR3 runs 14 residues. The V and J ends lost 8 bases and 2 bases respectively, with 13 bases between them. The CDR3 region has the DNA TGTGCCAGCCGTGCCGCGGGGACTGGAAACACCATATATTTT. Encoded protein: CASRAAGTGNTIYF.

CDR3 in DNA: TGTGCCAGCAGCTCAAGACAGGGGGGAACCTACGAGCAGTACTTC. Protein product: CASSSRQGGTYEQYF. The gene calls are TRBV5-4 and TRBJ2-7; 9 bases line up with TRBD1. From germline, CDR1 is SGHNT and CDR2 YYREEE (reference sequence). Losses at the gene ends were 3 bases for V and 2 bases for J; bases not matched to a gene: 6. This CDR3 is 15 amino acids long. The full variable domain, completed using reference TRBV5-4 and TRBJ2-7, is ETGVTQSPTHLIKTRGQQVTLRCSSQSGHNTVSWYQQALGQGPQFIFQYYREEENGRGNFPPRFSGLQFPNYSSELNVNALELDDSALYLCASSSRQGGTYEQYFGPGTRLTVT.

The chain links TRBV6-5 to TRBJ1-1; possible D gene TRBD1, 6 bases. Germline V gene data show CDR1 as MNHEY and CDR2 as SVGAGI. Trimming left V 2 bases short and J 4 bases short, with 17 bases between. The CDR3 contains 16 residues. The CDR3: CASSYRRPQGPTEAFF. CDR3 bases: TGTGCCAGCAGTTACCGCCGACCCCAGGGGCCCACTGAAGCTTTCTTT.

The V gene is TRBV30, the J gene TRBJ1-5, with TRBD1 as a possible D gene (6 bases). Per the germline V gene, CDR1 is GTSNPN and CDR2 is SVGIG (reference sequence). The ends were cut back, 4 bases at V and 1 base at J, with 8 bases in the middle. CDR3 size: 13 residues. The CDR3 DNA reads TGTGCCTGGAATGGGGGCAGCAATCAGCCCCAGCATTTT. Residues: CAWNGGSNQPQHF.

This clone was counted between two and nine times. The chain has TRBV6-5 and TRBJ1-1, with TRBD1 matching over 7 bases. CDR3 length: 15 residues. Germline V CDR1 and CDR2: MNHEY, SVGAGI. Unmatched junction bases numbered 8, after V lost 2 bases and J lost 5 bases. This CDR3 reads CASSYAGRGMTEAFF. In nucleotides, the CDR3 is TGTGCCAGCAGTTACGCGGGCAGGGGGATGACTGAAGCTTTCTTT.

This clone has at least ten counts. The CDR3 region is CASSAVRDTEAFF. The CDR3 DNA reads as TGCGCCAGCAGTGCTGTAAGGGACACTGAAGCTTTCTTT. The J gene is TRBJ1-1, the V gene TRBV10-2; D is unresolved. Trimming took 4 bases from V and 3 from J, leaving 9 bases between them. From germline, CDR1 is WSHSY and CDR2 SAAADI. The CDR3 contains 13 residues.

This chain links TRBV10-3 with TRBJ1-2, with D uncertain. Trimming left V 0 bases short and J 4 bases short, with 3 bases between. Per germline, CDR1 ENHRY and CDR2 SYGVKD. The CDR3 has 12 residues. CDR3 protein: CAISESGYGYTF. The CDR3 nucleotides are TGTGCCATCAGTGAGTCGGGCTATGGCTACACCTTC.

V and J are TRBV18 and TRBJ1-2; D is unresolved. V lost 4 bases to trimming and J lost 7 bases, with 19 bases between them. The CDR3 is 15 residues long. Germline assignment: CDR1 KGHSH and CDR2 LQKENI. The CDR3 nucleotides are TGTGCCAGCTCACAATCCGGGAGGTCCTTGGGTGGCTACACCTTC. Residues: CASSQSGRSLGGYTF.

This clone has only a few counts. This rearrangement joins TRBV29-1 to TRBJ1-2; possibly TRBD1 for D (5 bases). The CDR3 contains 15 residues. The germline CDR1 and CDR2 sequences are SQVTM and ANQGSEA. V gave up 0 bases and J gave up 3 bases, with 14 bases separating them. Written as DNA, the CDR3 is TGCAGCGTTGAAGAGGCCAGCTGGGACCACTATGGCTACACCTTC. Its protein product is CSVEEASWDHYGYTF. The full variable domain, in which reference TRBV29-1 and TRBJ1-2 provide the parts outside the CDR3, is SAVISQKPSRDICQRGTSLTIQCQVDSQVTMMFWYRQQPGQSLTLIATANQGSEATYESGFVIDKFPISRPNLTFSTLTVSNMSPEDSSIYLCSVEEASWDHYGYTFGSGTRLTVV.

The rearrangement uses TRBV10-2 and TRBJ2-5; D not resolved. The CDR3 length is 15 residues. V lost 7 bases to trimming and J lost 4 bases, with 19 bases between them. In germline, CDR1 is WSHSY, CDR2 SAAADI. The CDR3 reads CASNTRGEWVETQYF. As DNA, the CDR3 is TGCGCCAGCAACACGCGCGGAGAGTGGGTAGAGACCCAGTACTTC.

This clone appeared once. The chain couples TRBV5-1 to TRBJ1-2; D is perhaps TRBD1 (5 bases). V was clipped by 4 bases and J by 5 bases, with 18 bases between them. Per the germline V gene, CDR1 is SGHRS and CDR2 is YFSETQ. The CDR3 totals 15 residues. Written as DNA, the CDR3 is TGCGCCAGCAGCCATGACCCCTCAGGGCAGTATGGCTACACCTTC. It codes for CASSHDPSGQYGYTF. The full variable domain, rest sourced from reference TRBV5-1 and TRBJ1-2, is KAGVTQTPRYLIKTRGQQVTLSCSPISGHRSVSWYQQTPGQGLQFLFEYFSETQRNKGNFPGRFSGRQFSNSRSEMNVSTLELGDSALYLCASSHDPSGQYGYTFGSGTRLTVV.

This chain connects TRBV11-2 to TRBJ1-4, with TRBD1 identical over 7 bases. Germline V gene sequence: CDR1 SGHAT, CDR2 FQNNGV. Unmatched junction bases numbered 3, after V lost 2 bases and J lost 3 bases. The CDR3 length is 15 residues. The DNA of the CDR3 is TGTGCCAGCAGCTTAACAGGGGAACCTAATGAAAAACTGTTTTTT. Translated: CASSLTGEPNEKLFF.

This chain joins TRBV6-5 and TRBJ1-1; the match to TRBD1 covers 8 bases. The CDR3 extends over 16 amino acids. V was pared by 1 base and J by 4 bases, with 8 bases of the junction left unmatched. CDR1 and CDR2 from the germline V gene are MNHEY and SVGAGI. The CDR3 DNA sequence: TGTGCCAGCAGTTACTTAGTACAGGGGGGGACCACTGAAGCTTTCTTT. It specifies CASSYLVQGGTTEAFF.

The chain carries TRBV12-5 and TRBJ2-2; a possible D gene is TRBD1 (6 bases). The V gene lost 5 bases and the J gene lost 1 base, with 26 bases spanning the gap. The CDR3 has 20 residues. CDR1 is LGHNT and CDR2 is FRNRAP in the germline V gene. The CDR3 sequence: CASGTNPGVWGPGNTGELFF. The CDR3 nucleotides are TGTGCTAGTGGTACAAATCCTGGGGTTTGGGGGCCGGGGAACACCGGGGAGCTGTTTTTT.

The V call is TRBV9, the J call TRBJ2-7; 11 bases match TRBD2. V gave up 0 bases and J gave up 7 bases; unmatched junction bases: 0. Germline CDR1 is SGDLS and CDR2 is YYNGEE. The CDR3 contains 13 residues. The CDR3 loop is CASSVASGREQYF. The CDR3 DNA sequence: TGTGCCAGCAGCGTAGCTAGCGGGAGGGAGCAGTACTTC.

The chain recombines TRBV5-5 with TRBJ1-3, with TRBD1 matching 7 bases. The CDR3 spans 16 residues. V dropped 1 base and J dropped 3; count of bases not matched to a gene: 7. Germline V CDR1 and CDR2: SGHKS, YYEKEE (reference sequence). The CDR3 protein is CASSLKPQGYGNTIYF. CDR3 nucleotides: TGTGCCAGCAGCTTGAAACCACAGGGGTATGGAAACACCATATATTTT.

The chain carries TRBV5-5 and TRBJ2-5, with TRBD1 matching 12 bases. With V trimmed by 5 bases and J by 4 bases, 12 bases remained unmatched. From germline, CDR1 is SGHKS and CDR2 YYEKEE (reference sequence). There are 17 residues in the CDR3. CDR3: CASSSHTGQGARETQYF. The DNA of the CDR3 is TGTGCCAGCAGTTCCCATACGGGACAGGGGGCCCGAGAGACCCAGTACTTC.

The V call is TRBV11-1, the J call TRBJ2-7, with D possibly matching TRBD2 (5 bases). The CDR3 length is 15 residues. V shed 5 bases and J shed 2 bases, with 16 bases lying between them. Germline lookup yields CDR1 SGHAT and CDR2 FQDESV (reference sequence). CDR3 DNA: TGTGCCAGCAGCCCACGACCGGGAAATACCTACGAGCAGTACTTC. Amino acid sequence: CASSPRPGNTYEQYF.

There are a few counts of this clone. The V call is TRBV5-1, the J call TRBJ1-1; D might be TRBD1 (6 bases). Germline CDR1 reads SGHRS; CDR2 reads YFSETQ. The ends were cut back, 6 bases at V and 1 base at J, with 10 bases in the middle. This CDR3 is built from 13 residues. The CDR3 spells CASKEQGNTEAFF. CDR3 nucleotide sequence: TGCGCCAGCAAGGAACAGGGGAACACTGAAGCTTTCTTT.